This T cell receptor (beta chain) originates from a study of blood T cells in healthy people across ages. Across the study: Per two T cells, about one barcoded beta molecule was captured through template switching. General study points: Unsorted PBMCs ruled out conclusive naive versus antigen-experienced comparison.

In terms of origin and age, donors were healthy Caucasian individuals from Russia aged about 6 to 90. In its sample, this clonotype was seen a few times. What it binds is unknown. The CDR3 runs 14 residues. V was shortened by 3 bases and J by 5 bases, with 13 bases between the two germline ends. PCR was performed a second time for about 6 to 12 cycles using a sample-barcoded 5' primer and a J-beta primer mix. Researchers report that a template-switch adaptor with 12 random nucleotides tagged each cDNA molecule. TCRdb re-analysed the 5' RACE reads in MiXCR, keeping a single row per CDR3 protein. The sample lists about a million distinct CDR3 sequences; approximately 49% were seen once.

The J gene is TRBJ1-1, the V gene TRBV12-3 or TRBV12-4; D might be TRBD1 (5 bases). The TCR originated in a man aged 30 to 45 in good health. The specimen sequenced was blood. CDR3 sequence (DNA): TGTGCCAGCAGTTTGACCCCGGCAGGGACTGAAGCTTTCTTT. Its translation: CASSLTPAGTEAFF.